This record concerns one TCR beta chain sequence. Its antigen is not yet known. One base away there is no much larger clone; base qualities are not given. This entry belongs to a study of blood T cell repertoires in COVID-19 (TCRdb year 2020). With respect to the entire study: The collaborator samples originated in the United States, Italy and Spain and spanned the acute and convalescent phases of COVID-19. Nearly every sample came with metadata listing a de-identified subject ID, COVID-19 status, age in years and sex. The dataset comprised deeply sampled blood TCRbeta repertoires from subjects exposed to, actively infected with, or recovered from COVID-19. The samples were drawn from the first 160 participants of the ongoing ImmuneRACE study and from more than 1,000 subjects provided by 6 global collaborators. The material from the prospective study consisted of cDNA or gDNA derived from T cells, B-cell-depleted T cells, or PBMCs. The repertoires were made available in a free public database intended to serve as a resource for research on the immune response to SARS-CoV-2. HLA class I and class II types, where available, came from metadata supplied by the sample provider rather than from assay-based typing. Points the paper makes about the study in general: How much clinical and demographic metadata was included differed by source and by participant, and the metadata was provided uncurated.

Measured from the cysteine to the phenylalanine, the CDR3 is 13 residues long. The DNA shown is the 39-base CDR3, in frame from base 1. CDR1 is given as MDHEN and CDR2 as SYDVKM, both from the germline V gene. Trimming accounts for 8 bases at V and 2 bases at J, while the number of junction bases matched to no gene is 2. TCRbeta CDR3 regions were amplified from genomic DNA using the immunoSEQ Assay, a bias-controlled multiplex PCR. The authors' analysis ran thus. Within the assay, amplification of reference gene primers was used to estimate how many nucleated cells each sample contained. Sequence reads were collapsed and filtered to measure the absolute abundance of every unique TCRbeta CDR3 rearrangement. For each sample, productive Simpson clonality was calculated as the square root of Simpson's diversity index over productive rearrangements. TCRdb carries this immuneACCESS record with in-frame sequences only. Its versions omit some clonotypes, under half of them owing to an unresolved V gene in the studies checked, with the rest unexplained. V, J and clone size derive from that table, while D and trimming were established from the DNA sequence. The table for this sample lists over 200,000 clones; roughly 91% of them were counted only once. The top ten clones comprise roughly 8.3% of the sample.

Participants in the prospective study were aged about 18 to 89 years, lived in over 20 United States geographic areas, and enrolled through a virtual design. Cohort assignment in the prospective study relied on participant-reported clinical history from a screening survey and a study questionnaire. For ImmuneRACE Cohort 3, a participant was defined as recovered based on two consecutive negative NP/OP PCR tests, clearance by a healthcare professional, or resolution of symptoms. In the prospective study, mobile phlebotomists collected whole blood, serum and a nasopharyngeal or oropharyngeal swab from each participant. Additional blood draws and questionnaires over an approximately two-month period could optionally be provided by prospective study participants. Prospective study blood samples were shipped either frozen or at room temperature before DNA extraction.

Source material: PBMCs or T cells enriched from blood (not recorded which). This TCR was sampled from a man aged 40-49 years who had recovered from COVID-19. This sequence uses TRBV28 and TRBJ1-5; 8 central bases correspond to TRBD1. The CDR3 loop reads CASQTGGNQPQHF. Here is the DNA: TGTGCCAGCCAGACAGGGGGCAATCAGCCCCAGCATTTT.